These T cell receptor beta chains were read from a single sample in a study of blood T cell repertoires in COVID-19. Sequencing used immunoSEQ multiplex PCR; TCRdb keeps in-frame clones, though not all of them. Of some 240,000 clones in the sample, about 79% were seen once. Sample: peripheral blood. The receptors originated from a woman of 80 years or more with acute or convalescent COVID-19. CDR3s include the opening cysteine and the closing phenylalanine or tryptophan. Fields, in order: V gene, clone size, D gene, J gene, CDR3 length, CDR3 protein, CDR3 DNA. D genes are given only for firm matches. Clone size appears in some rows only: once, few, many, or a class for an expanded clone.

TRBV30	-	TRBD1	TRBJ2-5	13	CAWSRDRGETQYF	TGTGCCTGGAGTCGGGACAGAGGGGAGACCCAGTACTTC
TRBV19	once	-	TRBJ2-1	10	CATKSDEQFF	TGTGCCACCAAATCGGATGAGCAGTTCTTC
TRBV30	-	-	TRBJ1-2	13	CAWSTGFNYGYTF	TGTGCCTGGAGTACAGGATTTAACTATGGCTACACCTTC
TRBV5-5	-	-	TRBJ2-7	11	CASSPNYEQYF	TGTGCCAGCAGCCCTAACTACGAGCAGTACTTC
TRBV21-1	-	-	TRBJ1-4	13	CARPRHHNEKLFF	TGTGCCAGGCCCAGACACCATAATGAAAAACTGTTTTTT
TRBV19	once	-	TRBJ1-5	13	CASSMGRGQPQHF	TGTGCCAGTAGTATGGGGAGGGGTCAGCCCCAGCATTTT
TRBV5-8	once	-	TRBJ2-7	16	CASSWTGSGAPYEQYF	TGTGCCAGCAGCTGGACCGGCTCAGGGGCCCCTTACGAGCAGTACTTC
TRBV6-5	-	TRBD1	TRBJ1-1	12	CAGGQEGGKAFF	TGTGCCGGAGGACAGGAAGGGGGTAAAGCTTTCTTT
TRBV19	-	TRBD1	TRBJ1-1	17	CASSIKTGGLGDTEAFF	TGTGCCAGTAGTATCAAGACAGGGGGCTTGGGGGACACTGAAGCTTTCTTT
TRBV5-1	-	-	TRBJ2-2	16	CASSLRGNANTGELFF	TGCGCCAGCAGCTTGAGAGGGAACGCGAACACCGGGGAGCTGTTTTTT
TRBV18	-	-	TRBJ1-1	15	CASSPVIGSNTEAFF	TGTGCCAGCTCACCAGTTATCGGGTCGAACACTGAAGCTTTCTTT
TRBV9	-	TRBD2	TRBJ2-3	16	CASSPRTSGGTDTQYF	TGTGCCAGCAGCCCACGGACTAGCGGGGGCACAGATACGCAGTATTTT
TRBV9	-	-	TRBJ2-3	15	CASSVEAGSTDTQYF	TGTGCCAGCAGCGTAGAGGCAGGAAGCACAGATACGCAGTATTTT
TRBV6-5	-	-	TRBJ1-3	15	CASSQQGPGGNTIYF	TGTGCCAGCAGTCAGCAGGGGCCGGGAGGAAACACCATATATTTT
TRBV14	-	-	TRBJ2-2	14	CASSQDVGTGELFF	TGTGCCAGCAGCCAAGATGTCGGCACCGGGGAGCTGTTTTTT
TRBV3-1/TRBV3-2	-	-	TRBJ1-6	15	CASSPTGSSASPLHF	TGTGCCAGCAGCCCAACGGGGAGTTCAGCTTCACCCCTCCACTTT
TRBV2	few	TRBD1	TRBJ2-1	13	CAGGTGVSNEQFF	TGTGCCGGAGGGACAGGGGTATCCAATGAGCAGTTCTTC
TRBV19	-	TRBD2	TRBJ2-3	16	CASSISLGLAADTQYF	TGTGCCAGTAGCATTTCCCTTGGACTAGCGGCAGATACGCAGTATTTT
TRBV7-9	-	TRBD1	TRBJ1-1	17	CASSPGGFRDSGTEAFF	TGTGCCAGCAGCCCCGGAGGGTTCCGGGACAGCGGGACTGAAGCTTTCTTT
TRBV28	-	TRBD1	TRBJ1-5	15	CASSSTGGVGQPQHF	TGTGCCAGCAGCAGCACAGGGGGCGTCGGACAGCCCCAGCATTTT
TRBV6-2/TRBV6-3	few	TRBD1	TRBJ1-1	15	CASSYSGTGWPEAFF	TGTGCCAGCAGTTACTCCGGGACAGGGTGGCCTGAAGCTTTCTTT
TRBV6-5	-	TRBD1	TRBJ1-6	15	CASRPPGGFSSPLHF	TGTGCCAGCAGACCACCAGGGGGCTTTAGTTCACCCCTCCACTTT
TRBV18	-	-	TRBJ2-2	16	CASSPSPRTNTGELFF	TGTGCCAGCTCACCAAGTCCCAGAACGAACACCGGGGAGCTGTTTTTT
TRBV6-5	-	-	TRBJ1-1	13	CASSYPGNTEAFF	TGTGCCAGCAGTTACCCGGGGAACACTGAAGCTTTCTTT